This T cell receptor (beta chain) was sequenced for a study of blood T cell repertoires in COVID-19. Study details: Among Cohort 3 donors, those recovered had two negative PCRs, clearance, or symptom resolution.

V gave up 6 bases and J gave up 8 bases; unmatched junction bases: 10. Per the germline V gene, CDR1 is MNHEY and CDR2 is SMNVEV (reference sequence). This CDR3 is built from 15 residues. Under the authors' procedure: Cell counts per sample came from amplifying reference gene primers. The assay was immunoSEQ multiplex PCR, and TCRdb's table has in-frame clones only and misses some. V, J and clone size reflect that table, while D and trimming were determined from the DNA. In the table there are roughly 200,000 clones, 87% of which are singletons. Participants' reported clinical history set cohort assignment. This clone has only one observation.

The origin of this receptor is a man aged 25-40 years in a cohort exposed to, infected with or recovered from COVID-19 (not recorded which). The sample was PBMCs or T cells enriched from blood (not recorded which). V and J are TRBV27 and TRBJ2-1; 10 nucleotides line up with TRBD2. The CDR3 here is CASSWTSGSGHEQFF. The CDR3 nucleotides are TGTGCCAGCAGCTGGACTAGCGGTAGCGGTCATGAGCAGTTCTTC.